Below are 32 T cell receptor beta chains sequenced from a single sample in a study of blood T cell repertoires in COVID-19. Sequencing was performed with immunoSEQ multiplex PCR; in TCRdb, only in-frame clones are kept and a portion is missing. The sample lists about 230,000 clones, 86% seen once, with 9.5% to 13% in the top ten. Sequenced: peripheral blood. These TCRs come from a man aged 45 to 65 with COVID-19, enrolled during active disease.

This chain connects TRBV30 to TRBJ1-3; D not certain. The germline gives CDR1 GTSNPN, CDR2 SVGIG (reference sequence). The V gene lost 3 bases and the J gene lost 1 base, with 7 bases spanning the gap. The CDR3 runs to 13 residues. The CDR3: CAWSGLSGNTIYF. As DNA, the CDR3 is TGTGCCTGGAGCGGGTTATCTGGAAACACCATATATTTT.

J is TRBJ1-3 and V is TRBV3-1 (or the pseudogene TRBV3-2); D gene ambiguous. Between the trimmed V and J ends, which lost 0 bases and 4 bases, there was a span of 10 bases. This CDR3 is built from 15 residues. The germline V gene has CDR1 LGHDT and CDR2 YNNKEL (reference sequence). For the CDR3, the DNA is TGTGCCAGCAGCCAAGATTTGTCCCCGGGAAACACCATATATTTT. Protein product: CASSQDLSPGNTIYF.

The chain recombines TRBV6-5 with TRBJ2-7; 7 positions agree with TRBD1. The germline V gene encodes CDR1 MNHEY and CDR2 SVGAGI. The CDR3 has 15 amino acids. V lost 6 bases, J lost 3 bases, and 11 bases stayed unmatched. The CDR3 coding sequence is TGTGCCAGCAGAACCAACAGGGGATCGGGCTACGAGCAGTACTTC. The encoded protein is CASRTNRGSGYEQYF.

The chain joins TRBV4-2 to TRBJ2-5; TRBD2 matches 10 bases. The CDR3 spans 15 residues. V dropped 2 bases and J dropped 0; count of bases not matched to a gene: 0. In germline, CDR1 is LGHNA, CDR2 YNFKEQ. The CDR3 reads CASSQTSGNQETQYF. CDR3 DNA: TGTGCCAGCAGCCAAACTAGCGGGAACCAAGAGACCCAGTACTTC.

The rearrangement joins TRBV15 to TRBJ2-3; tentatively, D is TRBD2 (5 bases). The CDR3 extends over 17 amino acids. Per the germline V gene, CDR1 is LNHNV and CDR2 is YYDKDF (reference sequence). V was cut by 0 bases and J by 5 bases, with 18 bases left in between. CDR3 loop: CATSRDLSRTAGDTQYF. The DNA for the CDR3 is TGTGCCACCAGCAGAGATCTGAGTCGGACTGCCGGAGATACGCAGTATTTT.

This chain joins TRBV19 and TRBJ1-2, with D maybe TRBD1 (5 bases). Per the germline V gene, CDR1 is LNHDA and CDR2 is SQIVND (reference sequence). The germline V and J ends were trimmed by 7 bases and 4 bases, with 19 bases remaining between them. The CDR3 consists of 15 residues. CDR3 protein: CASTLGEGSGYGYTF. The DNA for the CDR3 is TGTGCCAGTACTCTAGGGGAGGGAAGCGGCTATGGCTACACCTTC.

V gene TRBV3-1 (or the pseudogene TRBV3-2) combines with J gene TRBJ2-3; weak D call: TRBD1 (5 bases). CDR1 and CDR2 (germline): LGHDT, YNNKEL (reference sequence). The CDR3 extends over 16 amino acids. With 2 bases removed from V and 0 bases from J, the gap between germline ends came to 12 bases. This CDR3 is CASSQRGQGSTDTQYF. The CDR3 DNA sequence: TGTGCCAGCAGCCAACGAGGCCAGGGCAGCACAGATACGCAGTATTTT.

The gene calls are TRBV30 and TRBJ1-2; the match to TRBD1 covers 7 bases. The CDR3 is made up of 17 amino acids. Looked up from germline, CDR1 is GTSNPN and CDR2 is SVGIG (reference sequence). Trimming cost V 6 bases and J 3 bases; bases outside gene matches: 19. CDR3 bases: TGTGCCTGCTACCTCCGGGACAGCGAACGAGGAGACTATGGCTACACCTTC. This translates into CACYLRDSERGDYGYTF.

The chain uses TRBV5-8 and TRBJ1-1; D is perhaps TRBD1 (5 bases). V dropped 2 bases and J dropped 5 bases, with 16 bases sitting between them. The CDR3 has 15 residues. The V gene's germline CDR1 is SGHTS and CDR2 YDEGEE. The CDR3 DNA reads as TGTGCCAGCAGCTTAGGGTCAGGGTGGTCGACTGAAGCTTTCTTT. This translates into CASSLGSGWSTEAFF.

CDR3: CATSYSRRGAEPQHF. CDR3 in DNA: TGTGCCACCAGCTACTCCCGGCGGGGGGCCGAGCCCCAGCATTTT. The V and J genes are TRBV15 and TRBJ1-5, with a possible D match to TRBD1 (6 bases). Trimming left V 5 bases short and J 8 bases short, with 19 bases between. The CDR3 sequence is 15 residues long. Germline V gene data show CDR1 as LNHNV and CDR2 as YYDKDF (reference sequence).

This clone has a single count. The chain employs TRBV7-2 and TRBJ2-7; 12 bases line up with TRBD2. The end of the DNA aligns better with TRBJ2-1, so the J call may be wrong. In germline, CDR1 is SGHTA, CDR2 FQGNSA. The CDR3 consists of 18 residues. The CDR3 DNA is TGTGCCAGCAGCTTAGCGTGGACTAGCGGGGCCGCCAACAATGAGCAGTTCTTC. It specifies CASSLAWTSGAANNEQFF.

The V gene is TRBV24-1, the J gene TRBJ2-1; 12 nucleotides agree with TRBD1. The CDR3 covers 16 residues. Germline CDR1 KGHDR, CDR2 SFDVKD. With 4 bases clipped from V and 6 bases from J, the junction kept 6 bases outside the gene matches. The chain's CDR3 is CATSEWDRGRCNEQFF. Written as DNA, the CDR3 is TGTGCCACCAGTGAATGGGACAGGGGGCGTTGCAATGAGCAGTTCTTC.

This chain links TRBV19 with TRBJ1-6; tentative D call: TRBD1 (6 bases). V was clipped by 7 bases and J by 7 bases, with 20 bases between them. The CDR3 covers 16 residues. Germline V lookup: CDR1 LNHDA, CDR2 SQIVND (reference sequence). In nucleotides, the CDR3 is TGTGCCAGTACCCCGAGCCAGGGGTCCGGGAATTCACCCCTCCACTTT. This gives the protein CASTPSQGSGNSPLHF.

The gene calls are TRBV3-1 (or the pseudogene TRBV3-2) and TRBJ2-1; 8 bases are a match to TRBD2. This CDR3 is built from 17 residues. The junction had 11 bases not matched to a gene; V was cut back by 2 bases and J by 5 bases. The germline gives CDR1 LGHDT, CDR2 YNNKEL (reference sequence). The CDR3 spells CASSQSFGGDDNNEQFF. Here the CDR3 DNA reads TGTGCCAGCAGCCAAAGCTTCGGGGGGGATGATAACAATGAGCAGTTCTTC.

The chain carries TRBV5-4 and TRBJ2-1; 10 nucleotides agree with TRBD2. The ends lost 3 bases at V and 7 bases at J; junction bases unmatched: 13. The CDR3 loop spans 17 amino acids. Looked up from germline, CDR1 is SGHNT and CDR2 is YYREEE (reference sequence). The CDR3 DNA sequence: TGTGCCAGCAGCTCAGAATCCGGGACTAGCGCTCTGAATGAGCAGTTCTTC. It codes for CASSSESGTSALNEQFF. Drawing the rest from reference TRBV5-4 and TRBJ2-1, the complete variable domain is ETGVTQSPTHLIKTRGQQVTLRCSSQSGHNTVSWYQQALGQGPQFIFQYYREEENGRGNFPPRFSGLQFPNYSSELNVNALELDDSALYLCASSSESGTSALNEQFFGPGTRLTVL.

The V and J genes are TRBV19 and TRBJ1-2, with D perhaps matching TRBD1 (6 bases). Germline assignment: CDR1 LNHDA and CDR2 SQIVND (reference sequence). The V end was cut by 3 bases, the J end by 6 bases, with 23 bases between. The CDR3 has 17 amino acids. The CDR3 nucleotides are TGTGCCAGTAGTATGTCCCCATCGAAGGGGGGGGTACATGGCTACACCTTC. Protein product: CASSMSPSKGGVHGYTF. The complete variable domain, with remaining parts taken from reference TRBV19 and TRBJ1-2, reads DGGITQSPKYLFRKEGQNVTLSCEQNLNHDAMYWYRQDPGQGLRLIYYSQIVNDFQKGDIAEGYSVSREKKESFPLTVTSAQKNPTAFYLCASSMSPSKGGVHGYTFGSGTRLTVV.

V is TRBV6-1 and J is TRBJ2-1; 11 bases match TRBD2. The germline V gene has CDR1 MNHNS and CDR2 SASEGT. Trimming at V came to 4 bases and at J to 1 base, leaving 6 bases not matched to a gene. This CDR3 contains 17 residues. DNA for the CDR3: TGTGCCAGCAGTGCCCCTAGCGGGGGGTTTTCCTACAATGAGCAGTTCTTC. As protein: CASSAPSGGFSYNEQFF.

The V gene is TRBV28, the J gene TRBJ2-7; tentatively, D is TRBD2 (5 bases). The V end was cut by 7 bases, the J end by 7 bases, with 14 bases between. Germline V lookup: CDR1 MDHEN, CDR2 SYDVKM. This CDR3 spans 12 amino acids. The CDR3 protein is CASTTIASEQYF. As DNA, the CDR3 is TGTGCCAGCACAACCATAGCGTCAGAGCAGTACTTC. Combining the CDR3 with reference TRBV28 and TRBJ2-7 gives the whole variable domain DVKVTQSSRYLVKRTGEKVFLECVQDMDHENMFWYRQDPGLGLRLIYFSYDVKMKEKGDIPEGYSVSREKKERFSLILESASTNQTSMYLCASTTIASEQYFGPGTRLTVT.

The J gene is TRBJ2-7, the V gene TRBV7-8, with TRBD1 identical over 8 bases. CDR3 length: 16 residues. V shed 0 bases and J 2 bases; nucleotides not matched to a gene: 6. CDR1 and CDR2 from the germline V gene are SGHVS and FQNEAQ. CDR3 nucleotide sequence: TGTGCCAGCAGCTTAGCCGGGGCAGGGGGCGCCTACGAGCAGTACTTC. Its protein product is CASSLAGAGGAYEQYF.

The chain has TRBV19 and TRBJ2-7; D might be TRBD2 (6 bases). The CDR3 has 15 amino acids. The germline V gene encodes CDR1 LNHDA and CDR2 SQIVND (reference sequence). V lost 2 bases, J lost 6 bases, and 17 bases lay in between. The CDR3 protein is CASSILPGRMGEQYF. Here the CDR3 DNA reads TGTGCCAGTAGTATACTACCCGGGAGAATGGGCGAGCAGTACTTC.

The rearrangement uses TRBV19 and TRBJ2-7; the D gene is possibly TRBD2 (5 bases). The germline V gene encodes CDR1 LNHDA and CDR2 SQIVND (reference sequence). The CDR3 is 13 residues long. Trimming left V 8 bases short and J 6 bases short, with 17 bases between. The CDR3 reads CASGDYSLGEQYF. CDR3 nucleotides: TGTGCCAGTGGTGACTACTCTCTTGGCGAGCAGTACTTC.

The V and J genes are TRBV7-9 and TRBJ2-1; 15 nucleotides line up with TRBD2. The CDR3 totals 16 residues. CDR1 and CDR2 (germline): SEHNR, FQNEAQ (reference sequence). The trim removed 3 bases at V and 5 bases at J, leaving 2 bases unmatched. The CDR3 sequence is CASSLGLAGGHNEQFF. CDR3 sequence (DNA): TGTGCCAGCAGCTTGGGACTAGCGGGGGGCCACAATGAGCAGTTCTTC.

The genes are TRBV6-1 and TRBJ2-5; perhaps TRBD1 as D (5 bases). The CDR3 totals 14 residues. The V end lost 3 bases, the J end lost 2 bases, and 10 bases lay between the germline ends. CDR1 is MNHNS, CDR2 SASEGT, per germline. The CDR3 loop reads CASSERQRQETQYF. CDR3 bases: TGTGCCAGCAGTGAGAGACAGCGACAAGAGACCCAGTACTTC.

This chain connects TRBV9 to TRBJ1-3; D gene unclear. CDR3 length equals 15 residues. CDR1 and CDR2 (germline): SGDLS, YYNGEE. Trimming shortened V by 2 bases and J by 2 bases, and 11 bases separated the two germline ends. CDR3 protein: CASSVESLAGNTIYF. The CDR3 DNA sequence: TGTGCCAGCAGCGTCGAGTCCCTCGCTGGAAACACCATATATTTT.

The rearrangement uses TRBV19 and TRBJ2-2; a possible D gene is TRBD1 (5 bases). Looked up from germline, CDR1 is LNHDA and CDR2 is SQIVND (reference sequence). This CDR3 has 16 amino acids. The germline V and J ends were trimmed by 4 bases and 4 bases, with 16 bases remaining between them. This chain's CDR3 is CASSTRVVIGTGELFF. DNA of the CDR3: TGTGCCAGTAGTACCAGGGTGGTCATTGGCACCGGGGAGCTGTTTTTT.

The CDR3, as DNA: TGTGCCACCAGCACCCTCGCCCGGGGGCCCCAGCATTTT. Translated: CATSTLARGPQHF. V and J are TRBV15 and TRBJ1-5; the D is unclear. This CDR3 contains 13 residues. Germline lookup yields CDR1 LNHNV and CDR2 YYDKDF (reference sequence). V was trimmed by 4 bases and J by 9 bases, leaving 13 bases between them.

The rearrangement uses TRBV4-3 and TRBJ1-5; D gene ambiguous. The CDR3 length is 14 residues. Germline-derived CDR1 and CDR2 are LGHNA and YSLEER. V was pared by 3 bases and J by 2 bases, with 8 bases between. The CDR3: CASSHERGNQPQHF. DNA for the CDR3: TGCGCCAGCAGCCATGAGCGGGGCAATCAGCCCCAGCATTTT.

The V gene is TRBV6-6, the J gene TRBJ1-6; D is unclear. Germline CDR1 MNHNY, CDR2 SVGAGI (reference sequence). This CDR3 has 15 residues. Trimming took 0 bases from V and 8 from J, leaving 11 bases between them. The chain's CDR3 is CASSYSVRGDSPLHF. In nucleotides, the CDR3 is TGTGCCAGCAGTTACTCGGTCCGAGGAGATTCACCCCTCCACTTT.

The chain has TRBV6-5 and TRBJ2-3, with D perhaps TRBD2 (5 bases). The CDR3 runs 12 residues. Germline CDR1 and CDR2: MNHEY and SVGAGI. Trimming stripped 7 bases from V and 1 base from J, with 6 bases between. For the CDR3, the DNA is TGTGCCAGCAAGGAGGGCACAGATACGCAGTATTTT. Translated: CASKEGTDTQYF.

This clone was seen only once. The chain combines TRBV6-2 or TRBV6-3 with TRBJ2-4; 8 nucleotides match TRBD1. CDR1 is MNHEY, CDR2 SVGEGT, per germline. The CDR3 runs to 16 residues. V gave up 2 bases and J gave up 8 bases; unmatched junction bases: 11. The CDR3 sequence: CASSYENTGGWDIQYF. As DNA, the CDR3 is TGTGCCAGCAGTTACGAAAATACAGGGGGTTGGGACATTCAGTACTTC.

This clone was found a few times. The genes are TRBV5-8 and TRBJ1-2; maybe TRBD1 (5 bases). Germline V gene data show CDR1 as SGHTS and CDR2 as YDEGEE. V was trimmed by 0 bases and J by 1 base, leaving 10 bases between them. The CDR3 spans 15 residues. The DNA for the CDR3 is TGTGCCAGCAGCTTGGATGGGGGGAATAACTATGGCTACACCTTC. Its protein is CASSLDGGNNYGYTF.

The sample holds one count of this clone. V usage is TRBV7-2 and J usage is TRBJ2-3; D remains unclear. The V gene's germline CDR1 is SGHTA and CDR2 FQGNSA. The V gene lost 5 bases and the J gene lost 3 bases, with 9 bases spanning the gap. The CDR3 consists of 13 residues. CDR3 nucleotides: TGTGCCAGCAGCCGCGGCTTTACAGATACGCAGTATTTT. Translated: CASSRGFTDTQYF.